One and the same sample provided the 4 T cell receptor beta chains below, sequenced in a study of cytomegalovirus exposure and HLA in healthy donors. Primers: 60 Vbeta forward and 13 Jbeta reverse. Sequencing used immunoSEQ multiplex PCR; TCRdb keeps in-frame clones, though not all of them. The sample shows approximately 130,000 clones, over 65% of them seen only once. Specimen: PBMCs. All receptors derive from a man between 50 and 59 years old in good health and CMV-seronegative.

The genes are TRBV30 and TRBJ2-3, with 8 bases matching TRBD2. Losses at the gene ends were 1 base for V and 3 bases for J; bases not matched to a gene: 12. The CDR3 totals 17 residues. Germline CDR1 and CDR2: GTSNPN and SVGIG (reference sequence). In DNA, the CDR3 is TGTGCCTGGAGTGAAAAAGGGCGGGAGGCCGCGACAGATACGCAGTATTTT. Translation: CAWSEKGREAATDTQYF.

V gene TRBV13 combines with J gene TRBJ2-7, with 9 bases matching TRBD2. Unmatched junction bases numbered 9, after V lost 5 bases and J lost 7 bases. Germline CDR1 and CDR2: PRHDT and FYEKMQ (reference sequence). This CDR3 comprises 14 residues. CDR3 in amino acids: CASSPGLARQEQYF. The CDR3 DNA is TGTGCCAGCAGCCCCGGACTAGCGAGACAGGAGCAGTACTTC.

The V call is TRBV2, the J call TRBJ1-4; D gene uncertain. The CDR3 sequence is 14 residues long. Germline values: CDR1 SNHLY, CDR2 FYNNEI. Trimming shortened V by 1 base and J by 11 bases, and 14 bases separated the two germline ends. The CDR3 nucleotides are TGTGCCAGCAGTGAAGGGCAGAAAACGGGGAAACTGTTTTTT. Its protein is CASSEGQKTGKLFF. Full variable domain (missing parts from reference TRBV2 and TRBJ1-4): EPEVTQTPSHQVTQMGQEVILRCVPISNHLYFYWYRQILGQKVEFLVSFYNNEISEKSEIFDDQFSVERPDGSNFTLKIRSTKLEDSAMYFCASSEGQKTGKLFFGSGTQLSVL.

This chain connects TRBV13 to TRBJ1-5; TRBD1 agrees at 9 bases. Unmatched junction bases numbered 6, after V lost 5 bases and J lost 4 bases. CDR3 length: 15 amino acids. Looked up from germline, CDR1 is PRHDT and CDR2 is FYEKMQ (reference sequence). This CDR3 is CASSTSGTGNQPQHF. CDR3 coding DNA: TGTGCCAGCAGCACCTCCGGGACAGGGAATCAGCCCCAGCATTTT.